This T cell receptor (beta chain) was retrieved from a study of cytomegalovirus exposure and HLA in healthy donors. Libraries were prepared by immunoSEQ multiplex PCR; TCRdb keeps only in-frame clonotypes and omits some of them. The sample shows 150,000 to 200,000 clones, roughly nine tenths of them seen only once. The germline gives CDR1 LGHNA, CDR2 YSLEER. CDR3 length: 15 amino acids. Unmatched junction bases numbered 3, after V lost 4 bases and J lost 2 bases. Specimen: PBMCs. The sequence was collected from a woman younger than 35 in good health and CMV-seropositive. The chain uses TRBV4-3 and TRBJ2-3, with 10 bases fitting TRBD2. CDR3 residues: CASSLGLADTDTQYF. The CDR3 coding sequence is TGCGCCAGCAGCCTAGGACTAGCGGACACAGATACGCAGTATTTT.